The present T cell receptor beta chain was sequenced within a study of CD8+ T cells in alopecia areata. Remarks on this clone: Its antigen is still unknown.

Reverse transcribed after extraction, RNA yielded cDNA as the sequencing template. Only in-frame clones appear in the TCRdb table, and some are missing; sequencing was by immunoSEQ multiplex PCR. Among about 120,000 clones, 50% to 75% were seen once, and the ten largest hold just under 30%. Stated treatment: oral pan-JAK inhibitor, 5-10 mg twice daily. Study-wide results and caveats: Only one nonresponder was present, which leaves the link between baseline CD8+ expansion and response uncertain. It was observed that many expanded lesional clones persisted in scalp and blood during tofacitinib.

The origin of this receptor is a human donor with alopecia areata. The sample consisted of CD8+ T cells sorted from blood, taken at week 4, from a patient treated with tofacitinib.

CDR3: CAWSGEHNEQFF. The DNA for the CDR3 is TGTGCCTGGAGTGGAGAGCACAATGAGCAGTTCTTC. This chain links TRBV30 with TRBJ2-1; D gene unclear. The CDR3 contains 12 residues. Looked up from germline, CDR1 is GTSNPN and CDR2 is SVGIG (reference sequence). Between the trimmed V and J ends, which lost 1 base and 5 bases, there was a span of 6 bases. Drawing the rest from reference TRBV30 and TRBJ2-1, the complete variable domain is SQTIHQWPATLVQPVGSPLSLECTVEGTSNPNLYWYRQAAGRGLQLLFYSVGIGQISSEVPQNLSASRPQDRQFILSSKKLLLSDSGFYLCAWSGEHNEQFFGPGTRLTVL.